The sequence of this T cell receptor (beta chain) was determined in a study of blood T cells in healthy people across ages. Study results and caveats: Age advanced and TCR beta diversity per million T cells fell, roughly linearly. Relative to aged donors, long-lived donors carried more naive CD4+ cells and displayed higher diversity. Percentage of naive T cells showed a strong correlation with TCR beta diversity.

The use of a sample-barcoded 5' primer and a J-beta primer mix characterized a second PCR of about 7 to 12 cycles. Every molecule of cDNA carried a tag from a template-switch adaptor with 12 random nucleotides. TCRdb used MiXCR to reprocess the 5' RACE reads, holding one entry per CDR3 protein. This table holds fewer than 2,000,000 distinct CDR3 sequences, roughly 30% found once. The CDR3 length is 12 residues. Trimming stripped 4 bases from V and 0 bases from J, with 6 bases between. Germline V gene sequence: CDR1 SQVTM, CDR2 ANQGSEA. This clonotype has at least ten counts. Its cognate antigen is unknown.

The sequencing input was blood. The chain is built from TRBV29-1 and TRBJ1-1, with D unclear. The receptor was derived from a woman in her twenties or thirties in good health. The CDR3 coding sequence is TGCAGCGTTGTAAAGATGAACACTGAAGCTTTCTTT. Translation: CSVVKMNTEAFF.